Below, one T cell receptor beta chain is given with its context. Different DNA sequences within this sample yield the same CDR3. Sequenced material consisted of expressed TCRB transcripts (all of the isolated RNA was reverse transcribed). Here immunoSEQ multiplex PCR was the method, and the copy in TCRdb shows in-frame clones only, minus some. The sample has about 160,000 clones; around 8% are singletons. The sample originates from a study of beta chain features in type 1 diabetes. CDR1 is GTSNPN, CDR2 SVGIG, per germline (reference sequence). The CDR3 covers 11 residues. J lost 5 bases, V lost 5 bases, and 0 bases had no gene match.

Material: central memory CD4+ T cells from blood. The chain is built from TRBV30 and TRBJ1-2; 9 bases map to TRBD1. The clonotype originates from a man between 18 and 29 years old in good health. The CDR3 DNA reads TGTGCCTGGGGGACAGGGTATGGCTACACCTTC. It codes for CAWGTGYGYTF. Filled out from reference TRBV30 and TRBJ1-2, the complete variable domain reads SQTIHQWPATLVQPVGSPLSLECTVEGTSNPNLYWYRQAAGRGLQLLFYSVGIGQISSEVPQNLSASRPQDRQFILSSKKLLLSDSGFYLCAWGTGYGYTFGSGTRLTVV.